These 3 T cell receptor beta chains originate from one sample sequenced in a study of metastatic and nonmetastatic thyroid tumors. TCRdb re-processed the PCR reads through MiXCR. The sample records tens of thousands of clones, around 14% being singletons. Not a single patient had been given any form of treatment at any point before undergoing thyroid surgery. Sequencing was performed on blood. The origin of the receptors is a male donor with papillary thyroid cancer or a benign thyroid nodule (not recorded which). Some clones in this sample may be carry-over from other donors' samples.

This clone was found many times. The genes are TRBV5-6 and TRBJ2-7; 9 bases match TRBD2. Germline assignment: CDR1 SGHDT and CDR2 YYEEEE. The CDR3 has 16 residues. Trimming cost V 0 bases and J 4 bases; bases outside gene matches: 8. The CDR3 DNA follows: TGTGCCAGCAGCTTGGGACTAGCGGCATTCTTATACGAGCAGTACTTC. Translation: CASSLGLAAFLYEQYF.

In the case of this clone: This could be a read error, since a much larger clone is one nucleotide away. Other nucleotide sequences from this sample produce the same CDR3. The chain is built from TRBV18 and TRBJ1-5; maybe TRBD1 (6 bases). V was cut by 6 bases and J by 4 bases, with 22 bases left in between. The length of the CDR3 is 17 residues. Germline-derived CDR1 and CDR2 are KGHSH and LQKENI. The chain's CDR3 is CASSPRGGTKENQPQHF. The CDR3, as DNA: TGTGCCAGCTCGCCAAGAGGGGGGACAAAGGAAAATCAGCCCCAGCATTTT.

This clone appeared many times. The V and J genes are TRBV28 and TRBJ1-5; D is perhaps TRBD1 (5 bases). Germline CDR1 is MDHEN and CDR2 is SYDVKM. Trimming took off 3 bases at V and 2 bases at J, with 14 bases between the two ends. CDR3 length: 16 amino acids. Here the CDR3 reads CASSFPQGGGNQPQHF. CDR3 coding DNA: TGTGCCAGCAGTTTTCCCCAGGGAGGGGGCAATCAGCCCCAGCATTTT.